This paragraph reports one T cell receptor (beta chain). Its antigen is unknown. This entry belongs to a study of cytomegalovirus exposure and HLA in healthy donors. Turning to the study itself: Ancestry clustering placed 70% to 90% of more than 350 genotyped donors in the Caucasian-associated cluster.

The PCR was carried out with 60 Vbeta primers and 13 Jbeta primers. TCRdb's copy holds only in-frame clones and misses some; the assay was immunoSEQ multiplex PCR. This table holds more than 95,000 clones, over 75% found once. Broader study findings: Within an earlier analysis, most TCR beta V segments proved productive either about 90% or about 30% of the time. Within the data, a cluster of highly shared sequence variants was likely a sequencing artifact. Apparent HLA restriction characterized most CMV-associated TCR beta chains in a later analysis.

V was cut by 5 bases and J by 1 base, with 14 bases left in between. This CDR3 has 16 amino acids. CDR1 and CDR2 from the germline V gene are MNHEY and SMNVEV (reference sequence). The chain uses TRBV27 and TRBJ1-4; D gene uncertain. The clonotype comes from a man aged 30-40 years in good health and CMV-seropositive. The sequenced material came from PBMCs. CDR3 DNA: TGTGCCAGCAGTAACCACCCGGGGATAACTAATGAAAAACTGTTTTTT. This codes for CASSNHPGITNEKLFF.